The 30 T cell receptor beta chains below were found in one sample sequenced in a study of cytomegalovirus exposure and HLA in healthy donors. The data were produced by immunoSEQ multiplex PCR, yet TCRdb's version contains in-frame clones alone and is incomplete. Of 100,000 to 150,000 clones detected, 85% to 90% appear once; the ten largest clones hold approximately 1%. Sequenced sample: PBMCs. These receptors all stem from a woman between 18 and 29 years old in good health and CMV-seronegative.

The chain uses TRBV7-6 and TRBJ1-1, with D hard to call. Trimming stripped 5 bases from V and 1 base from J, with 8 bases between. CDR1 and CDR2 (germline): SGHVS, FNYEAQ. The CDR3 covers 13 residues. This chain's CDR3 is CASSRRGNTEAFF. The CDR3 DNA reads TGTGCCAGCAGCCGCCGGGGGAACACTGAAGCTTTCTTT. Together with reference TRBV7-6 and TRBJ1-1, the CDR3 gives the full variable domain: GAGVSQSPRYKVTKRGQDVALRCDPISGHVSLYWYRQALGQGPEFLTYFNYEAQQDKSGLPNDRFSAERPEGSISTLTIQRTEQRDSAMYRCASSRRGNTEAFFGQGTRLTVV.

This clone has a single count. The J gene is TRBJ2-1, the V gene TRBV29-1, with 9 bases that match TRBD1. CDR3 length: 13 residues. V trimming: 8 bases; J trimming: 7 bases; junction bases outside the gene matches: 9. Looked up from germline, CDR1 is SQVTM and CDR2 is ANQGSEA. The CDR3 coding sequence is TGCAGCTCCTTCGGACAGGGGACGAATGAGCAGTTCTTC. It is translated as CSSFGQGTNEQFF.

The chain is built from TRBV2 and TRBJ1-1, with no clear D. The V end was cut by 8 bases, the J end by 0 bases, with 13 bases between. The CDR3 has 14 residues. The germline gives CDR1 SNHLY, CDR2 FYNNEI. The CDR3, as DNA: TGTGCCAGCCTTGTGACTGAGATGAACACTGAAGCTTTCTTT. This gives the protein CASLVTEMNTEAFF.

V usage is TRBV11-2 and J usage is TRBJ2-7; 10 bases are a match to TRBD1. This CDR3 is 15 amino acids long. V gave up 6 bases and J gave up 7 bases; unmatched junction bases: 12. Looked up from germline, CDR1 is SGHAT and CDR2 is FQNNGV. Written as DNA, the CDR3 is TGTGCCAGCAGTTGGGGGACAGGGGCCCCCCTTGAGCAGTACTTC. This sequence encodes CASSWGTGAPLEQYF.

The V and J genes are TRBV5-6 and TRBJ2-7, with TRBD2 identical over 10 bases. This CDR3 spans 16 amino acids. V lost 2 bases to trimming and J lost 3 bases; unmatched junction nucleotides: 8. Germline V gene data show CDR1 as SGHDT and CDR2 as YYEEEE. CDR3 DNA: TGTGCCAGCAGCTTATTCGGGACTAGCGAATTCTACGAGCAGTACTTC. This codes for CASSLFGTSEFYEQYF.

J is TRBJ1-6 and V is TRBV18; perhaps TRBD1 as D (5 bases). The CDR3 has 14 amino acids. The germline CDR1 and CDR2 sequences are KGHSH and LQKENI. Trimming pared 4 bases from V and 7 bases from J, leaving 11 bases between. CDR3 amino acids: CASSLRVKNSPLHF. The CDR3 DNA is TGTGCCAGCTCACTCAGGGTGAAGAATTCACCCCTCCACTTT.

The V gene is TRBV7-2, the J gene TRBJ2-3; 8 bases map to TRBD1. Germline CDR1 SGHTA, CDR2 FQGNSA. The CDR3 length is 16 residues. The V and J ends lost 5 bases and 0 bases, in that order; junction bases with no gene match: 7. The CDR3 is CASSRGTGLSTDTQYF. For the CDR3, the DNA is TGTGCCAGCAGCAGAGGGACAGGCCTAAGCACAGATACGCAGTATTTT.

The chain combines TRBV29-1 with TRBJ2-3, with D perhaps TRBD2 (6 bases). The germline gives CDR1 SQVTM, CDR2 ANQGSEA. The CDR3 covers 21 residues. V lost 5 bases, J lost 0 bases, and 33 bases lay in between. The CDR3 DNA sequence: TGCAGCGTTTTCCCCTTCGATGGGGGGAACCTGGATGGAAAGAGCACAGATACGCAGTATTTT. It translates to CSVFPFDGGNLDGKSTDTQYF.

The rearrangement uses TRBV28 and TRBJ2-3; a possible D gene is TRBD2 (7 bases). The CDR3 is 17 residues long. Germline CDR1 and CDR2: MDHEN and SYDVKM. With 6 bases removed from V and 0 bases from J, the gap between germline ends came to 19 bases. For the CDR3, the DNA is TGTGCCAGCAGCTCAGGGGCGAGCGGGGTTAGCACAGATACGCAGTATTTT. The encoded protein is CASSSGASGVSTDTQYF.

This sequence joins TRBV28 and TRBJ2-7; TRBD2 matches 7 bases. J was trimmed by 4 bases and V by 2 bases; bases with no gene match: 2. CDR1 and CDR2 (germline): MDHEN, SYDVKM. There are 13 residues in the CDR3. The CDR3 region has the DNA TGTGCCAGCAGTTTACCCGGGGGGTACGAGCAGTACTTC. Its translation is CASSLPGGYEQYF. Filled out from reference TRBV28 and TRBJ2-7, the complete variable domain reads DVKVTQSSRYLVKRTGEKVFLECVQDMDHENMFWYRQDPGLGLRLIYFSYDVKMKEKGDIPEGYSVSREKKERFSLILESASTNQTSMYLCASSLPGGYEQYFGPGTRLTVT.

CDR3 DNA sequence: TGTGCCAGCAGCTCGGACGGGCTGGGGGGTGGCTACACCTTC. As protein: CASSSDGLGGGYTF. The J gene is TRBJ1-2, the V gene TRBV7-9, with D maybe TRBD1 (5 bases). The CDR3 consists of 14 residues. Trimming shortened V by 4 bases and J by 7 bases, and 16 bases separated the two germline ends. Germline lookup yields CDR1 SEHNR and CDR2 FQNEAQ (reference sequence).

Here the CDR3 DNA reads TGTGCCAGCAGCGGAGGACTAGCGGGGACGGGTGTCGGGGAGCTGTTTTTT. This translates into CASSGGLAGTGVGELFF. The chain couples TRBV9 to TRBJ2-2; 12 bases are shared with TRBD2. CDR3 size: 17 residues. V shed 3 bases, J shed 7 bases, and the junction held 10 bases outside the gene matches. Germline CDR1 and CDR2: SGDLS and YYNGEE. Full variable domain (outside the CDR3, taken from reference TRBV9 and TRBJ2-2): DSGVTQTPKHLITATGQRVTLRCSPRSGDLSVYWYQQSLDQGLQFLIQYYNGEERAKGNILERFSAQQFPDLHSELNLSSLELGDSALYFCASSGGLAGTGVGELFFGEGSRLTVL.

This clone was detected a few times. The chain joins TRBV5-1 to TRBJ2-7; the D is unclear. The V end was cut by 2 bases, the J end by 0 bases, with 6 bases between. Germline-derived CDR1 and CDR2 are SGHRS and YFSETQ. The CDR3 has 13 residues. CDR3 amino acids: CASSFDNSYEQYF. CDR3 DNA sequence: TGCGCCAGCAGCTTCGACAACTCCTACGAGCAGTACTTC.

This clone was counted only a few times. The chain is built from TRBV7-9 and TRBJ1-2; tentative D call: TRBD1 (5 bases). The CDR3 is 12 amino acids. V lost 7 bases, J lost 4 bases, and 10 bases lay in between. Germline CDR1 SEHNR, CDR2 FQNEAQ (reference sequence). For the CDR3, the DNA is TGTGCCAGCATGGGGGGAAGCTATGGCTACACCTTC. It translates to CASMGGSYGYTF.

The table lists this clone with a count of one. The rearrangement joins TRBV7-2 to TRBJ1-4; TRBD1 is a possible D gene (6 bases). This CDR3 has 15 amino acids. Trimming stripped 6 bases from V and 8 bases from J, with 19 bases between. Germline CDR1 and CDR2: SGHTA and FQGNSA. CDR3: CASSPNRAGDEKLFF. DNA for the CDR3: TGTGCCAGCAGTCCAAACAGGGCTGGGGACGAAAAACTGTTTTTT.

As for this clone: The sample has other DNA sequences that encode this CDR3 too. The chain carries TRBV2 and TRBJ2-5; D is uncertain. Trimming pared 6 bases from V and 5 bases from J, leaving 13 bases between. Germline CDR1 and CDR2: SNHLY and FYNNEI. This CDR3 has 13 amino acids. CDR3 protein: CASSLGVRETQYF. CDR3 nucleotides: TGTGCCAGCAGCCTAGGAGTACGGGAGACCCAGTACTTC. Looking up the rest from reference TRBV2 and TRBJ2-5 gives the full variable domain: EPEVTQTPSHQVTQMGQEVILRCVPISNHLYFYWYRQILGQKVEFLVSFYNNEISEKSEIFDDQFSVERPDGSNFTLKIRSTKLEDSAMYFCASSLGVRETQYFGPGTRLLVL.

Comment on this clone: Other nucleotide sequences in the sample specify the same CDR3. This rearrangement joins TRBV5-1 to TRBJ1-4; weak D call: TRBD1 (5 bases). This CDR3 spans 16 amino acids. Germline V lookup: CDR1 SGHRS, CDR2 YFSETQ. The V gene lost 4 bases and the J gene lost 2 bases, with 15 bases spanning the gap. This CDR3 reads CASSLTGGTTNEKLFF. The CDR3 DNA reads as TGCGCCAGCAGCCTTACAGGTGGTACGACTAATGAAAAACTGTTTTTT.

This sequence joins TRBV7-8 and TRBJ2-1; no definite D call. Germline values: CDR1 SGHVS, CDR2 FQNEAQ. This CDR3 region has 13 residues. V was trimmed by 1 base and J by 3 bases, leaving 4 bases between them. The CDR3 spells CASSLDSYNEQFF. The DNA of the CDR3 is TGTGCCAGCAGCTTAGACAGCTACAATGAGCAGTTCTTC.

The rearrangement links TRBV28 to TRBJ1-2; D perhaps matches TRBD1 (5 bases). Trimming cost V 10 bases and J 1 base, with 10 bases left between them. CDR1 and CDR2 (germline): MDHEN, SYDVKM. The CDR3 spans 12 residues. The CDR3 DNA reads TGTGCCACCACGGACAATAACTATGGCTACACCTTC. Encoded protein: CATTDNNYGYTF.

This clone appeared once. This chain joins TRBV18 and TRBJ1-1; D may be TRBD1 (6 bases). Germline-derived CDR1 and CDR2 are KGHSH and LQKENI. This CDR3 comprises 14 residues. V dropped 6 bases and J dropped 1 base, with 12 bases sitting between them. The CDR3 spells CASSQGTPNTEAFF. CDR3 in DNA: TGTGCCAGCTCCCAGGGGACACCGAACACTGAAGCTTTCTTT.

This chain connects TRBV4-2 to TRBJ2-2; tentative D call: TRBD2 (6 bases). Per the germline V gene, CDR1 is LGHNA and CDR2 is YNFKEQ. Trimming stripped 4 bases from V and 1 base from J, with 16 bases between. The CDR3 has 17 residues. The CDR3 DNA reads as TGTGCCAGCAGCCCTTCTTTGGGCGGGGTGAACACCGGGGAGCTGTTTTTT. It codes for CASSPSLGGVNTGELFF.

This clone was detected only once. The chain joins TRBV7-9 to TRBJ1-4; no clear D. V shed 1 base and J shed 8 bases, with 14 bases lying between them. Germline CDR1 is SEHNR and CDR2 is FQNEAQ (reference sequence). This CDR3 spans 15 amino acids. The CDR3 DNA reads TGTGCCAGCAGCTTAGTTCCGAGACGGGAAGAAAAACTGTTTTTT. Translating it yields CASSLVPRREEKLFF.

The V call is TRBV4-1, the J call TRBJ1-4; weak D call: TRBD1 (5 bases). In germline, CDR1 is MGHRA, CDR2 YSYEKL. The V and J ends lost 1 base and 5 bases respectively, with 14 bases between them. The CDR3 contains 16 residues. The CDR3, as DNA: TGCGCCAGCAGCCAAGGGCAGGGCTCCCGGAATGAAAAACTGTTTTTT. Translating it yields CASSQGQGSRNEKLFF.

This rearrangement joins TRBV4-3 to TRBJ2-1; 8 positions match TRBD2. The CDR3 contains 16 residues. V lost 1 base and J lost 4; bases outside the gene matches: 6. Germline-derived CDR1 and CDR2 are LGHNA and YSLEER. The CDR3 DNA reads TGCGCCAGCAGCCAAGTAACTAGCGGACATTACAATGAGCAGTTCTTC. This gives the protein CASSQVTSGHYNEQFF.

The chain carries TRBV27 and TRBJ1-1; unclear D gene. CDR1 and CDR2 from the germline V gene are MNHEY and SMNVEV (reference sequence). V lost 10 bases and J lost 5, with 14 bases in between. The CDR3 runs to 12 residues. The CDR3 nucleotides read TGTGCCACCAAATCAAGCAGGACTGAAGCTTTCTTT. Its protein product is CATKSSRTEAFF.

The V call is TRBV7-9, the J call TRBJ2-7; tentative D call: TRBD2 (6 bases). V was clipped by 7 bases and J by 3 bases, with 19 bases between them. This CDR3 contains 15 residues. CDR1 and CDR2 (germline): SEHNR, FQNEAQ (reference sequence). The CDR3 bases are TGTGCCAGCAACGAAGGGCAGTCGGGGGTCTACGAGCAGTACTTC. The encoded protein is CASNEGQSGVYEQYF.

The genes are TRBV30 and TRBJ2-7; D is uncertain. The germline V gene encodes CDR1 GTSNPN and CDR2 SVGIG (reference sequence). The CDR3 runs 15 residues. V shed 0 bases and J shed 0 bases, with 12 bases lying between them. CDR3 sequence: CAWSVGSGPSYEQYF. In nucleotides, the CDR3 is TGTGCCTGGAGTGTGGGTTCGGGTCCCTCCTACGAGCAGTACTTC.

The chain links TRBV11-2 to TRBJ1-5, with 8 bases aligning to TRBD1. J was trimmed by 4 bases and V by 5 bases; bases with no gene match: 7. Germline V lookup: CDR1 SGHAT, CDR2 FQNNGV. The CDR3 is 15 residues long. CDR3 loop: CASSPGTGANQPQHF. DNA for the CDR3: TGTGCCAGCAGCCCAGGGACAGGTGCTAATCAGCCCCAGCATTTT.

V and J are TRBV18 and TRBJ2-1; TRBD2 matches at 11 bases. The trim removed 5 bases at V and 5 bases at J, leaving 5 bases unmatched. Germline lookup yields CDR1 KGHSH and CDR2 LQKENI. CDR3 length equals 15 residues. CDR3 loop: CASSKPSGRHNEQFF. DNA for the CDR3: TGTGCCAGCTCAAAACCTAGCGGGAGGCACAATGAGCAGTTCTTC. The complete variable domain, with remaining parts taken from reference TRBV18 and TRBJ2-1, reads NAGVMQNPRHLVRRRGQEARLRCSPMKGHSHVYWYRQLPEEGLKFMVYLQKENIIDESGMPKERFSAEFPKEGPSILRIQQVVRGDSAAYFCASSKPSGRHNEQFFGPGTRLTVL.

The chain joins TRBV11-2 to TRBJ2-7; 10 bases are shared with TRBD1. CDR3 size: 14 residues. The V segment lost 5 bases and the J segment 5 bases; nucleotides outside the gene matches: 6. The germline V gene encodes CDR1 SGHAT and CDR2 FQNNGV. The CDR3 DNA reads TGTGCCAGCAGCCGGGACAGGGGTTTCCACGAGCAGTACTTC. Translation: CASSRDRGFHEQYF.